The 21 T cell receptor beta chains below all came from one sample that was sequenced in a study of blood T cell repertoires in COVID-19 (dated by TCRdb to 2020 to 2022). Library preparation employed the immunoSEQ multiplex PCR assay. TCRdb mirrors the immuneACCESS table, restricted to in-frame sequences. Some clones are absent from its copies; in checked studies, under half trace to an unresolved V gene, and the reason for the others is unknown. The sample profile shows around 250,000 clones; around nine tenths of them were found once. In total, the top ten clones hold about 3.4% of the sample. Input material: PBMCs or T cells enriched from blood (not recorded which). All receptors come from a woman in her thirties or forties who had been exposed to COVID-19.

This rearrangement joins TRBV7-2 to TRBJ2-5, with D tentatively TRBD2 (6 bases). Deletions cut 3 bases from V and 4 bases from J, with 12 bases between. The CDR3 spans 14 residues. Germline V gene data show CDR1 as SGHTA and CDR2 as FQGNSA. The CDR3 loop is CASSFGGTGETQYF. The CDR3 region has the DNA TGTGCCAGCAGCTTTGGGGGGACTGGAGAGACCCAGTACTTC.

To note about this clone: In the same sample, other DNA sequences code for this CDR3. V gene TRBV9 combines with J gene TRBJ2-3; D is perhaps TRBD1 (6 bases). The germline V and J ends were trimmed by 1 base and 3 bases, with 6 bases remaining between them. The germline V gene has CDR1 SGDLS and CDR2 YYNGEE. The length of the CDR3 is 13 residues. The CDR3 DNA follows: TGTGCCAGCAGCGTAACAGGGACAGATACGCAGTATTTT. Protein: CASSVTGTDTQYF.

CDR3 in amino acids: CASSSRSGGGTQYF. The DNA for the CDR3 is TGTGCCAGCAGCTCCAGGAGCGGCGGGGGGACCCAGTACTTC. The chain couples TRBV7-9 to TRBJ2-5; 7 bases fit TRBD2. CDR1 SEHNR and CDR2 FQNEAQ come from the germline V gene (reference sequence). This CDR3 is 14 amino acids long. With 4 bases clipped from V and 7 bases from J, the junction kept 9 bases outside the gene matches.

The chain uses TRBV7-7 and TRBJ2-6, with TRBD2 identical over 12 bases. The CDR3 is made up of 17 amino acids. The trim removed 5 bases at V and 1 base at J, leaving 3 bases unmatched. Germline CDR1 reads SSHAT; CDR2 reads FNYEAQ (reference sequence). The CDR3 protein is CASSLTSGGSGANVLTF. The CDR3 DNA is TGTGCCAGCAGCCTGACTAGCGGGGGTTCTGGGGCCAACGTCCTGACTTTC.

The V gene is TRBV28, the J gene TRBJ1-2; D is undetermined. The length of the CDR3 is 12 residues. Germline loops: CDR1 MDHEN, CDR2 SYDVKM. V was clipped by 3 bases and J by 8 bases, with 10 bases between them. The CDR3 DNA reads TGTGCCAGCAGTTTTGGCCCGGGAGGCTACACCTTC. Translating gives CASSFGPGGYTF.

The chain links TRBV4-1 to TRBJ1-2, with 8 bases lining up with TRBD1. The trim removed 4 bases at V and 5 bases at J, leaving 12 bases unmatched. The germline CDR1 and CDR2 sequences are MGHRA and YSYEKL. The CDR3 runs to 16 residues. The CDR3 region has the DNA TGCGCCAGCAGCCGAGCCTTGGCAGGGGGCAGGTATGGCTACACCTTC. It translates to CASSRALAGGRYGYTF.

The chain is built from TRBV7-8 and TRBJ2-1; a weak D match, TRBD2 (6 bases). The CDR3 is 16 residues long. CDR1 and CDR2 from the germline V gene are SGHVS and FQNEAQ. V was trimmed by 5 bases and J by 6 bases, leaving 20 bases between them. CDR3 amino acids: CASSPRRLVWGNEQFF. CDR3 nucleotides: TGTGCCAGCAGCCCTAGGCGACTAGTATGGGGCAATGAGCAGTTCTTC.

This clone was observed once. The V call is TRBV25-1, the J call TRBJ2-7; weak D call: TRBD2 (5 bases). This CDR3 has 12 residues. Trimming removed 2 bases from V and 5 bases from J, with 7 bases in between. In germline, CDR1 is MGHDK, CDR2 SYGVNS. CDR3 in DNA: TGTGCCAGCAGTGAAGTGGGAGACGAGCAGTACTTC. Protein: CASSEVGDEQYF.

As DNA, the CDR3 is TGTGCCAGCAGCCACGACTATAGCAATCAGCCCCAGCATTTT. Its protein product is CASSHDYSNQPQHF. The genes are TRBV3-1 (or the pseudogene TRBV3-2) and TRBJ1-5; D remains unclear. Trimming removed 3 bases from V and 0 bases from J, with 6 bases in between. The germline CDR1 and CDR2 sequences are LGHDT and YNNKEL (reference sequence). The CDR3 contains 14 residues.

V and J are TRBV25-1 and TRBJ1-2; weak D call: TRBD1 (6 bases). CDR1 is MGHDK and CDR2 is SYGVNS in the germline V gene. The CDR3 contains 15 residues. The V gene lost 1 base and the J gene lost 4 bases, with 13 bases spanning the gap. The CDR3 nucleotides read TGTGCCAGCAGTGAATTAGGGGGACGGGGCTATGGCTACACCTTC. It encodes CASSELGGRGYGYTF.

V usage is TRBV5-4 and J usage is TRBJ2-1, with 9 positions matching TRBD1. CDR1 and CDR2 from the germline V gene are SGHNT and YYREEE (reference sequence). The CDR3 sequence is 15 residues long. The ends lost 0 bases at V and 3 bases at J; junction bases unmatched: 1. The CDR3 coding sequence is TGTGCCAGCAGCTTGGGGGGACAGGGCTACAATGAGCAGTTCTTC. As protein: CASSLGGQGYNEQFF. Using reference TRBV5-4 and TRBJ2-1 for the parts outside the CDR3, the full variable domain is ETGVTQSPTHLIKTRGQQVTLRCSSQSGHNTVSWYQQALGQGPQFIFQYYREEENGRGNFPPRFSGLQFPNYSSELNVNALELDDSALYLCASSLGGQGYNEQFFGPGTRLTVL.

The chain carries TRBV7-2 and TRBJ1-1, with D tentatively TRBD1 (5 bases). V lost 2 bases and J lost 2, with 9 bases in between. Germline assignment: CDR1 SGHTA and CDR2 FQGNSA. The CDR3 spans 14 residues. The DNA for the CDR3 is TGTGCCAGCAGCTTATATCAGGGAAACACTGAAGCTTTCTTT. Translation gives CASSLYQGNTEAFF.

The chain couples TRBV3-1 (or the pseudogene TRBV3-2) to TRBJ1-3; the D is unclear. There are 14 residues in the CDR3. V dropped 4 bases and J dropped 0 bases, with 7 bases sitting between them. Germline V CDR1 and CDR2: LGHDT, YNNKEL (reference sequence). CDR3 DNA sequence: TGTGCCAGCAGCCTATATTACTCTGGAAACACCATATATTTT. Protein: CASSLYYSGNTIYF.

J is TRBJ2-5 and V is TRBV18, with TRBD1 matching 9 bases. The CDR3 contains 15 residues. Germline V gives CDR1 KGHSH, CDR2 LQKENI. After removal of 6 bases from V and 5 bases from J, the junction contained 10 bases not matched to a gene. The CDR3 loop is CASSTRTGEGETQYF. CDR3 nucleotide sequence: TGTGCCAGCTCTACTAGGACAGGGGAAGGGGAGACCCAGTACTTC.

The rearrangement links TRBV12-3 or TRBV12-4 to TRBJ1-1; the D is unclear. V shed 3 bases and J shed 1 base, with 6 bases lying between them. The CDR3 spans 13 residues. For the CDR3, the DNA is TGTGCCAGCAGTTTTTCCCAGAACACTGAAGCTTTCTTT. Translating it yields CASSFSQNTEAFF.

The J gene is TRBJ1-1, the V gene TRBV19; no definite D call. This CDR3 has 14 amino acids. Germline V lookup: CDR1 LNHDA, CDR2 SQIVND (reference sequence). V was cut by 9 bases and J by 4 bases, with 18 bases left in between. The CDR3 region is CASRWGGPGTEAFF. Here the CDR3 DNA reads TGTGCCAGCCGATGGGGAGGGCCGGGCACTGAAGCTTTCTTT.

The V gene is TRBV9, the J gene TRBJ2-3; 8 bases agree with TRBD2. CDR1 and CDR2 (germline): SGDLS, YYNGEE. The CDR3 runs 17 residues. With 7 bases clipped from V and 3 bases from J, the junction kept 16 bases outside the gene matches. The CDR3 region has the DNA TGTGCCAGCGCCGACACCCGACGGGAGGGCCTTACAGATACGCAGTATTTT. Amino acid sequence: CASADTRREGLTDTQYF.

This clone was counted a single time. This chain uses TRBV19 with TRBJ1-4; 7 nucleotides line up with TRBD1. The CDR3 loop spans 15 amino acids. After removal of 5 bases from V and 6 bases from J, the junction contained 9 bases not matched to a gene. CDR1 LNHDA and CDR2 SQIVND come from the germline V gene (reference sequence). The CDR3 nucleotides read TGTGCCAGTAGTCCCAGGGACAGAGGAGATGAAAAACTGTTTTTT. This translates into CASSPRDRGDEKLFF.

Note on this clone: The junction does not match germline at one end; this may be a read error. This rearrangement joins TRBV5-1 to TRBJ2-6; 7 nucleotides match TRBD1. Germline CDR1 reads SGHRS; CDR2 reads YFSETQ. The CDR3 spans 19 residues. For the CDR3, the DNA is TGTGCCAGCAGCCCTTTGGACAGGAGATTTTTAGCCGGGGCCAACGTCCTGACTTTC. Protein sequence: CASSPLDRRFLAGANVLTF.

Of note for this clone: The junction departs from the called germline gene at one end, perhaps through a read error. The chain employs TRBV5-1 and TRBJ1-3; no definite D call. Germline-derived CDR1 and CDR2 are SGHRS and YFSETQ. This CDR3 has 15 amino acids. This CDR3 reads CASSLSGLPGNTIYF. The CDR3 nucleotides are TGTGCCAGCAGCTTGTCGGGGTTGCCTGGAAACACCATATATTTT. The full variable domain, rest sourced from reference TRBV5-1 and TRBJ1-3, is KAGVTQTPRYLIKTRGQQVTLSCSPISGHRSVSWYQQTPGQGLQFLFEYFSETQRNKGNFPGRFSGRQFSNSRSEMNVSTLELGDSALYLCASSLSGLPGNTIYFGEGSWLTVV.

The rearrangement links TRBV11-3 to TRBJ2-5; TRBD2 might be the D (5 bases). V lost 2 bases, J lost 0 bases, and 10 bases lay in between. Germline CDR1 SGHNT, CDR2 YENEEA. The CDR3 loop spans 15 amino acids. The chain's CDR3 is CASSLIDYYQETQYF. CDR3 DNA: TGTGCCAGCAGCTTAATCGACTATTACCAAGAGACCCAGTACTTC.